This T cell receptor (beta chain) emerged from a study of memory B cells and T cells in multiple sclerosis. Separate sequencing covered autoproliferating (CFSE-dim) and non-proliferating (CFSE-high) T cells from stimulus-free culture. Pooled replicate wells came from around 50 million CFSE-labeled PBMCs cultured approximately seven days without stimulus. PBMCs were labeled with approximately 0.5 uM CFSE and cultured without exogenous stimuli. The data were produced by immunoSEQ multiplex PCR, yet TCRdb's version contains in-frame clones alone and is incomplete. The repertoire has about 42,000 clones, over 75% of them found once; the top ten carry roughly 1%. Study-wide points: Normalization was needed because clone-set size differences affected shared clonotype counts.

With regard to this clone: The antigen is not known. The junction departs from the called germline gene at one end, perhaps through a read error.

Germline V gene lookup returns CDR1 MNHNS and CDR2 SASEGT. CDR3 length: 15 residues. This TCR was sampled from a human donor with multiple sclerosis. The rearrangement uses TRBV6-1 and TRBJ2-1; D remains unclear. Sequencing was done on a sample of PBMCs from blood kept in culture. CDR3 coding DNA: TGTGCCAGCAGCGAAGGTTTGTTAACCTCAAGGGAGCAGTTCTTC. This sequence encodes CASSEGLLTSREQFF.